The 2 T cell receptor beta chains below come from one sample, sequenced in a study of breast tumors, draining lymph nodes, adjacent tissues. Each CDR3 protein is one row after TCRdb ran MiXCR on the multiplex PCR reads. The table has over 200,000 distinct CDR3 sequences, about 30% seen once. The lymph nodes were axillary draining lymph nodes from breast cancer patients. The sample taken for sequencing was axillary lymph node tissue. The receptor set was obtained from a female donor with breast cancer. Some clones in this sample may be carry-over from other donors' samples.

This clonotype was counted many times. This chain links TRBV19 with TRBJ2-1; perhaps D is TRBD1 or TRBD2 (5 bases each). Germline V lookup: CDR1 LNHDA, CDR2 SQIVND (reference sequence). The CDR3 runs to 15 residues. V lost 6 bases and J 7 bases, leaving 19 bases between the germline ends. CDR3 in DNA: TGTGCCAGTAGCCCGGGACCTCCCCGGAGAAATGAGCAGTTCTTC. Residues: CASSPGPPRRNEQFF.

This clonotype was seen only a few times. The chain uses TRBV5-1 and TRBJ1-1; tentative D call: TRBD1 (6 bases). The CDR3 totals 15 residues. Germline V gene data show CDR1 as SGHRS and CDR2 as YFSETQ. V shed 0 bases and J shed 4 bases, with 13 bases lying between them. CDR3 loop: CASSLDWGGITEAFF. CDR3 nucleotide sequence: TGCGCCAGCAGCTTGGACTGGGGGGGCATCACTGAAGCTTTCTTT.